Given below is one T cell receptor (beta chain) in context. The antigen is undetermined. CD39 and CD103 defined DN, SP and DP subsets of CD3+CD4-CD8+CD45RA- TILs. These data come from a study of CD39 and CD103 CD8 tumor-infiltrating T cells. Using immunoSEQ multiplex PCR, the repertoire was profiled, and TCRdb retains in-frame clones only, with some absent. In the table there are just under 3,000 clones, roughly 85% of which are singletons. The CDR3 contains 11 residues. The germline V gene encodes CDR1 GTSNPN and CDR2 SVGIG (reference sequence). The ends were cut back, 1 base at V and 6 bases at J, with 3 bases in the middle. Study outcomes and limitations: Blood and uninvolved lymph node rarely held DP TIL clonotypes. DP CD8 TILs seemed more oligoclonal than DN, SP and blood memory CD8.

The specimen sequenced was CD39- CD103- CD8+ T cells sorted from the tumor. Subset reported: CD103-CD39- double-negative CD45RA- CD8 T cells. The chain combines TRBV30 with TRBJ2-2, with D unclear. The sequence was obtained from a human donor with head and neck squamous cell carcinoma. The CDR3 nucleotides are TGTGCCTGGAGTGCGGCCGGGGAGCTGTTTTTT. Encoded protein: CAWSAAGELFF.